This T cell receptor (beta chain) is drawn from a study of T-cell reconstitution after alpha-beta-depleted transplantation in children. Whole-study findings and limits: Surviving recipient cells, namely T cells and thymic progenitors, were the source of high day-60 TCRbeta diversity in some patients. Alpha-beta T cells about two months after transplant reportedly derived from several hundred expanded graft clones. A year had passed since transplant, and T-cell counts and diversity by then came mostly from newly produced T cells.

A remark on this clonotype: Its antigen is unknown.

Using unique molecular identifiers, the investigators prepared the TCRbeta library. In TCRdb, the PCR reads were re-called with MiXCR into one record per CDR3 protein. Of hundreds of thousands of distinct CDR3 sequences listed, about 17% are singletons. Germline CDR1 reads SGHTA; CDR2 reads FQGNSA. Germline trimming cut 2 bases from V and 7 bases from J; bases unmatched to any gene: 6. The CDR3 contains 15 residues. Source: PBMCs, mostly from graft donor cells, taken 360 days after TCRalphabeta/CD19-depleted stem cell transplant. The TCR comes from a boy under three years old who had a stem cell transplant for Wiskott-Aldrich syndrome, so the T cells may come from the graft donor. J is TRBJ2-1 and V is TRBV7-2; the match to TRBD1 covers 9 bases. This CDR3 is CASSLFGTGHNEQFF. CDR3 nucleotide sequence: TGTGCCAGCAGCTTATTCGGGACAGGGCATAATGAGCAGTTCTTC.